This record concerns one T cell receptor (beta chain) sequence. Its antigen is unknown. RNA transcripts yielded amplified TCR beta CDR3 regions. In the first-round RT-PCR of the TCR CDR3, the HTBI primer set was used. TCRdb itself ran the multiplex PCR reads through MiXCR, one entry per CDR3 protein. This sample has hundreds of thousands of distinct CDR3 sequences; about half occur once, and the top ten carry approximately 8.2%. This record belongs to a study of T cells in Graves' hyperthyroidism and ophthalmopathy. Findings and limits, study-wide: Blood also held most thyroid clonotypes expanded beyond 0.001.

V was clipped by 2 bases and J by 1 base, with 8 bases between them. The CDR3 runs to 14 residues. Germline CDR1 ENHRY, CDR2 SYGVKD. The receptor's source is a woman younger than 35 with Graves' hyperthyroidism. This chain uses TRBV10-3 with TRBJ2-5; D is uncertain. The sequencing input was peripheral blood or thyroid tissue (not recorded which). The CDR3 nucleotides are TGTGCCATCAGTGAGGCAGTCGCCCAAGAGACCCAGTACTTC. It yields the protein CAISEAVAQETQYF.